This T cell receptor beta chain emerged from a study of monozygotic twins with inflammatory bowel disease. Points from the study as a whole: Researchers reported no repertoire similarity difference between concordant and discordant twins, possibly from limited power.

With the 5' RACE reads reprocessed, TCRdb shows one record per CDR3 protein and no DNA. This repertoire includes approximately 100,000 distinct CDR3 sequences. Germline V lookup: CDR1 SGHTA, CDR2 FQGNSA. The CDR3 spans 16 residues. As concerns this clonotype: The target antigen is unknown.

This receptor was obtained from a human donor with ulcerative colitis or Crohn's disease, or a healthy co-twin of an affected twin (not recorded which). Sequences were obtained from blood. The chain uses TRBV7-2 and TRBJ2-1; checking the TCRdb D call of TRBD1 is not possible without DNA. The chain's CDR3 is CASSPDRGGFYNEQFF. The full variable domain, in which reference TRBV7-2 and TRBJ2-1 provide the parts outside the CDR3, is GAGVSQSPSNKVTEKGKDVELRCDPISGHTALYWYRQSLGQGLEFLIYFQGNSAPDKSGLPSDRFSAERTGGSVSTLTIQRTQQEDSAVYLCASSPDRGGFYNEQFFGPGTRLTVL.